This T cell receptor beta chain was found in a study of T cell responses to AZD1222 COVID-19 vaccine. The germline V gene has CDR1 SGHKS and CDR2 YYEKEE (reference sequence). The CDR3 is 15 amino acids. V was trimmed by 1 base and J by 0 bases, leaving 10 bases between them. To note about this clone: Its antigen is as yet unknown.

Generated by immunoSEQ multiplex PCR, the TCRdb table keeps only in-frame clones and is missing some. The repertoire has approximately 82,000 clones, over 90% of them found once; the top ten carry 5.2%. Findings of the study overall: Only five or six people who got AZD1222 tested seropositive at baseline. With dominance at 160-218 and 743-854, vaccine-associated CD4 TCRs spanned spike. Nearly half of the spike-specific TCRs reportedly recognize variant regions that carry no mutations.

The specimen was peripheral blood, collected on day 0 of AZD1222 vaccination. V and J are TRBV5-5 and TRBJ1-1; D is unclear. The origin of this receptor is an adult in good health. The CDR3 DNA follows: TGTGCCAGCAGCTTGTGGGTGGCTATGAACACTGAAGCTTTCTTT. Amino acids: CASSLWVAMNTEAFF.